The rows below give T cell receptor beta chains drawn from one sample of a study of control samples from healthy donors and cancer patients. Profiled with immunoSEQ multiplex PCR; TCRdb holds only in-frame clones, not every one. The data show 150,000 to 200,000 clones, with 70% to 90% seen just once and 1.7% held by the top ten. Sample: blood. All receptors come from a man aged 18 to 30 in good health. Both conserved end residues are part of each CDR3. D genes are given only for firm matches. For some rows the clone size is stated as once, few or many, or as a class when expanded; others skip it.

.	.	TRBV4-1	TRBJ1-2	CASSQLRLVWGYTF	TGCGCCAGCAGCCAGTTACGGCTTGTGTGGGGCTACACCTTC
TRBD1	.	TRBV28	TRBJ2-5	CASSRTGGGETQYF	TGTGCCAGCAGTCGGACAGGGGGTGGGGAGACCCAGTACTTC
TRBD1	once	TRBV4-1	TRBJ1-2	CASSLRDRDYGYTF	TGCGCCAGCAGCCTCCGGGACAGAGACTATGGCTACACCTTC
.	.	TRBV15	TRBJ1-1	CATSRDWTQRNTEAFF	TGTGCCACCAGCAGAGATTGGACACAGAGGAACACTGAAGCTTTCTTT
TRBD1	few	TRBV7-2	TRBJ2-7	CASSRDRVNEQYF	TGTGCCAGCAGCCGGGACAGGGTGAACGAGCAGTACTTC
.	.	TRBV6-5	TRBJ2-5	CASSPHLLRETQYF	TGTGCCAGCAGTCCCCACCTTCTGAGGGAGACCCAGTACTTC
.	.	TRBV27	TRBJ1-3	CASSLAGSGNTIYF	TGTGCCAGCAGTTTAGCCGGGAGCGGAAACACCATATATTTT
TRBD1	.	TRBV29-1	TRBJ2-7	CSVLYRGYEQYF	TGCAGCGTTCTGTACAGGGGTTACGAGCAGTACTTC
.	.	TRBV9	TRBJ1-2	CASSVGKDGYTF	TGTGCCAGCAGCGTAGGCAAGGATGGCTACACCTTC
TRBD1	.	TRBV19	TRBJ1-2	CASSDRVGYTF	TGTGCCAGTAGTGACAGGGTTGGCTACACCTTC
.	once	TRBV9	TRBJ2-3	CASSVSPTSTDTQYF	TGTGCCAGCAGCGTTAGCCCGACTAGCACAGATACGCAGTATTTT
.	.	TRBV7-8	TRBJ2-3	CASSLAGQDTQYF	TGTGCCAGCAGCTTAGCCGGACAGGATACGCAGTATTTT
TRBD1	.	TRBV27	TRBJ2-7	CASSTRDRASYEQYF	TGTGCCAGCAGTACCCGGGACAGGGCGTCCTACGAGCAGTACTTC
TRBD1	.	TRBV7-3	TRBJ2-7	CASSPGPYAGGREQYF	TGTGCCAGCAGCCCCGGACCGTACGCAGGGGGTCGCGAGCAGTACTTC
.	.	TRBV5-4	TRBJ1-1	CASSLVPGVGTEAFF	TGTGCCAGCAGCTTGGTACCGGGGGTCGGCACTGAAGCTTTCTTT
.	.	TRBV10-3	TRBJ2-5	CAISEGETQYF	TGTGCCATCAGTGAAGGGGAGACCCAGTACTTC
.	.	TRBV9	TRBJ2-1	CASSVGSYNEQFF	TGTGCCAGCAGCGTCGGCTCCTACAATGAGCAGTTCTTC
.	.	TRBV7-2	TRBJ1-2	CASSLAFGGYGYTF	TGTGCCAGCAGCTTAGCGTTTGGGGGCTATGGCTACACCTTC
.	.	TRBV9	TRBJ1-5	CASSRDGGALNSNQPQHF	TGTGCCAGCAGCAGAGATGGGGGGGCCCTTAATAGCAATCAGCCCCAGCATTTT
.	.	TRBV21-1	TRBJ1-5	CASSKRGPGNQPQHF	TGTGCCAGCAGCAAAAGGGGGCCCGGAAATCAGCCCCAGCATTTT
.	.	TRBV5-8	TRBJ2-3	CASSLGTEHPDTQYF	TGTGCCAGCAGCTTAGGGACGGAGCATCCAGATACGCAGTATTTT
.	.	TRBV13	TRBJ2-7	CASSSLSDEQYF	TGTGCCAGCAGCTCCCTCTCCGACGAGCAGTACTTC
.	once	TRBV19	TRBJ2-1	CASSIGGSYNEQFF	TGTGCCAGTAGTATCGGGGGCTCCTACAATGAGCAGTTCTTC
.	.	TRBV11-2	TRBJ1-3	CASSSRGENGNTIYF	TGTGCCAGCAGCTCAAGAGGGGAGAACGGAAACACCATATATTTT
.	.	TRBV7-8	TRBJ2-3	CASSLGLGGVTDTQYF	TGTGCCAGCAGCTTAGGGCTAGGAGGAGTCACAGATACGCAGTATTTT
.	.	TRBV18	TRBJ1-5	CASSLSRDAGAPQHF	TGTGCCAGCTCACTGTCTAGGGACGCGGGAGCTCCCCAGCATTTT
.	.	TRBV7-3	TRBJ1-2	CASSLGRINYGYTF	TGTGCCAGCAGCCTTGGACGGATTAACTATGGCTACACCTTC
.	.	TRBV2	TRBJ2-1	CASSERGRELNNEQFF	TGTGCCAGCAGTGAAAGGGGCAGGGAATTGAACAATGAGCAGTTCTTC
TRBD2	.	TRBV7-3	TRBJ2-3	CASKEVAGGPGDTQYF	TGTGCCAGCAAGGAAGTTGCGGGGGGGCCAGGGGATACGCAGTATTTT
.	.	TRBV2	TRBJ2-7	CASRMRFATYEQYF	TGTGCCAGCAGAATGAGGTTTGCAACCTACGAGCAGTACTTC
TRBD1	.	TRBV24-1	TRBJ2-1	CATSDGGTGVYNEQFF	TGTGCCACCAGTGATGGCGGGACAGGGGTCTACAATGAGCAGTTCTTC
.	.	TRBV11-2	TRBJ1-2	CASSLDLDTATF	TGTGCCAGCAGCTTAGATCTCGACACGGCAACCTTC
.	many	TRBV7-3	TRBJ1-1	CASSPVTRTEAFF	TGTGCCAGCAGCCCGGTCACGCGGACTGAAGCTTTCTTT
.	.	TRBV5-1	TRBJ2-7	CASSLVGYEQYF	TGCGCCAGCAGCTTGGTGGGATACGAGCAGTACTTC
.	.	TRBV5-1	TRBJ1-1	CASSTGSGYEAFF	TGCGCCAGCAGCACAGGCTCAGGGTATGAAGCTTTCTTT
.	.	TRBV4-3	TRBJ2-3	CASSPRSRDTDTQYF	TGCGCCAGCAGCCCGAGGAGCAGGGACACAGATACGCAGTATTTT
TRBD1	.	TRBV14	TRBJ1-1	CASTRIGDRAEAFF	TGTGCCAGCACCCGGATAGGGGACAGGGCTGAAGCTTTCTTT
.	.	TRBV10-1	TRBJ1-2	CATRPTINYGYTF	TGCGCCACCAGACCAACAATTAACTATGGCTACACCTTC
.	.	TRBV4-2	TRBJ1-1	CASSQDVARTEAFF	TGTGCCAGCAGCCAAGATGTGGCCCGAACTGAAGCTTTCTTT
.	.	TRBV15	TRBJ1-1	CATSGDGNTEAFF	TGTGCCACCAGCGGCGACGGGAACACTGAAGCTTTCTTT
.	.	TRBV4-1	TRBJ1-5	CASSQDLSNQPQHF	TGCGCCAGCAGCCAAGATCTGAGCAATCAGCCCCAGCATTTT
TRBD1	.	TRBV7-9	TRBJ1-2	CASSSKDREPYGYTF	TGTGCCAGCAGCTCCAAGGACAGGGAACCCTATGGCTACACCTTC